One and the same sample provided the 31 T cell receptor beta chains below, sequenced in a study of shared clonotypes between healthy human individuals. Here immunoSEQ multiplex PCR was the method, and the copy in TCRdb shows in-frame clones only, minus some. The sample has over a million clones; around 74% are singletons. The specimen sequenced was memory CD4+ T cells sorted from blood. The subset: CD45RA-negative fraction. The receptors were sampled from a young man in good health.

The CDR3 DNA sequence: TGTGCCAGCAGCACAACCGGGACAGGGGGCCGTTACACCATATATTTT. Translation gives CASSTTGTGGRYTIYF. J is TRBJ1-3 and V is TRBV7-2, with 12 bases fitting TRBD1. The germline CDR1 and CDR2 sequences are SGHTA and FQGNSA. This CDR3 region has 16 residues. With 5 bases clipped from V and 8 bases from J, the junction kept 10 bases outside the gene matches.

The chain carries TRBV7-2 and TRBJ2-7, with D possibly called TRBD1 or TRBD2 (7 bases each). The germline V gene encodes CDR1 SGHTA and CDR2 FQGNSA. This CDR3 is built from 15 residues. V was clipped by 5 bases and J by 0 bases, with 14 bases between them. Here the CDR3 DNA reads TGTGCCAGCAGCCCAAGCGGGACAGTCTCCTACGAGCAGTACTTC. It is translated as CASSPSGTVSYEQYF.

The chain recombines TRBV11-2 with TRBJ1-2; D may be TRBD1 (6 bases). The CDR3 extends over 15 amino acids. Germline V lookup: CDR1 SGHAT, CDR2 FQNNGV. V gave up 1 base and J gave up 4 bases, with 13 bases separating them. The DNA of the CDR3 is TGTGCCAGCAGCTTAGGCAACAGGGCTATCTATGGCTACACCTTC. It specifies CASSLGNRAIYGYTF.

This sequence joins TRBV19 and TRBJ2-2, with 13 bases fitting TRBD2. The CDR3 is 15 amino acids. The ends lost 10 bases at V and 5 bases at J; junction bases unmatched: 7. Germline V CDR1 and CDR2: LNHDA, SQIVND (reference sequence). CDR3 protein: CAIGTSGVETGELFF. The CDR3 DNA follows: TGTGCCATTGGGACTAGCGGGGTTGAGACCGGGGAGCTGTTTTTT.

The table lists this clone with a count of one. This chain uses TRBV2 with TRBJ1-1, with 8 nucleotides matching TRBD1. J gave up 6 bases and V 3 bases, and 9 bases lay outside the gene matches. Germline V gene data show CDR1 as SNHLY and CDR2 as FYNNEI. The CDR3 has 15 residues. CDR3 protein: CASSDSDRGYPEAFF. For the CDR3, the DNA is TGTGCCAGCAGTGATTCCGACAGGGGATACCCTGAAGCTTTCTTT.

This clone was recorded once. The chain carries TRBV7-2 and TRBJ2-7; TRBD1 or TRBD2 may be the D gene (5 bases each). V gave up 5 bases and J gave up 6 bases, with 11 bases separating them. CDR3 length: 12 amino acids. CDR1 is SGHTA, CDR2 FQGNSA, per germline. The CDR3 reads CASSGGFGEQYF. DNA for the CDR3: TGTGCCAGCAGCGGGGGTTTCGGCGAGCAGTACTTC.

Note on this clone: Other nucleotide sequences in the sample specify the same CDR3. The chain links TRBV5-1 to TRBJ1-1; no definite D call. Trimming shortened V by 4 bases and J by 1 base, and 14 bases separated the two germline ends. Germline V lookup: CDR1 SGHRS, CDR2 YFSETQ. The CDR3 loop spans 15 amino acids. CDR3 protein: CASSEADTRNTEAFF. CDR3 sequence (DNA): TGCGCCAGCAGCGAGGCAGACACCCGGAACACTGAAGCTTTCTTT.

CDR3 nucleotide sequence: TGTGCCAGCAGCCAAGGAGGGCTCGTGGGGGCCAACGTCCTGACTTTC. Translation: CASSQGGLVGANVLTF. The genes are TRBV11-2 and TRBJ2-6; a weak D match, TRBD2 (6 bases). Trimming took off 5 bases at V and 4 bases at J, with 15 bases between the two ends. Germline V CDR1 and CDR2: SGHAT, FQNNGV. The CDR3 covers 16 residues.

The genes are TRBV28 and TRBJ2-7, with 9 positions matching TRBD1. CDR1 and CDR2 (germline): MDHEN, SYDVKM. There are 16 residues in the CDR3. J gave up 5 bases and V 3 bases, and 11 bases lay outside the gene matches. Here the CDR3 reads CASSLDQVRTGDEQYF. In DNA, the CDR3 is TGTGCCAGCAGTTTGGACCAGGTTAGGACAGGGGACGAGCAGTACTTC.

With respect to this clone: Other DNA sequences of this sample code for an identical CDR3. The chain employs TRBV30 and TRBJ1-2; no firm D call. There are 11 residues in the CDR3. Germline V CDR1 and CDR2: GTSNPN, SVGIG (reference sequence). The germline V and J ends were trimmed by 0 bases and 8 bases, with 7 bases remaining between them. The CDR3 nucleotides are TGTGCCTGGAGTGTTGGCGGCGGCTACACCTTC. This translates into CAWSVGGGYTF.

DNA of the CDR3: TGTGCCAGCTCACCAAACGCAGGGAGGACTGGAAACACCATATATTTT. Protein: CASSPNAGRTGNTIYF. The chain couples TRBV18 to TRBJ1-3; tentatively, D is TRBD1 (5 bases). Germline-derived CDR1 and CDR2 are KGHSH and LQKENI. The CDR3 has 16 residues. Trimming took off 2 bases at V and 2 bases at J, with 13 bases between the two ends.

The rearrangement uses TRBV12-5 and TRBJ2-3, with D possibly TRBD1 on 7 matching bases. Trimming left V 4 bases short and J 1 base short, with 15 bases between. Germline-derived CDR1 and CDR2 are LGHNT and FRNRAP. This CDR3 is 16 amino acids long. The CDR3 DNA is TGTGCTAGTGGTTCACCAGACAGGGAGGGCACAGATACGCAGTATTTT. Its translation is CASGSPDREGTDTQYF.

This clone was seen only a few times. J is TRBJ1-5 and V is TRBV28, with D possibly TRBD1 on 6 matching bases. Germline CDR1 and CDR2: MDHEN and SYDVKM. The CDR3 is made up of 14 amino acids. Between the trimmed V and J ends, which lost 6 bases and 7 bases, there was a span of 16 bases. This chain's CDR3 is CASRAHRVEQPQHF. The CDR3 DNA sequence: TGTGCCAGCAGAGCCCACAGGGTGGAACAGCCCCAGCATTTT.

A note on this clone: The sample has other DNA sequences that encode this CDR3 too. The chain recombines TRBV5-1 with TRBJ2-3; tentative D call: TRBD1 (6 bases). The germline CDR1 and CDR2 sequences are SGHRS and YFSETQ. This CDR3 is 15 amino acids long. V was clipped by 0 bases and J by 3 bases, with 11 bases between them. The CDR3, as DNA: TGCGCCAGCAGCTTGGAGGGCAGGGGTACAGATACGCAGTATTTT. Protein product: CASSLEGRGTDTQYF.

Of note for this clone: The sample carries other DNA sequences with the same CDR3. The chain carries TRBV9 and TRBJ1-1; no firm D call. The germline V and J ends were trimmed by 0 bases and 0 bases, with 9 bases remaining between them. The CDR3 is 15 residues long. Germline V gene data show CDR1 as SGDLS and CDR2 as YYNGEE. The CDR3 bases are TGTGCCAGCAGCGTAGGGGCAGGCATGAACACTGAAGCTTTCTTT. The encoded protein is CASSVGAGMNTEAFF.

V is TRBV6-1 and J is TRBJ1-2; D is undetermined. V gave up 3 bases and J gave up 7 bases, with 6 bases separating them. CDR1 and CDR2 (germline): MNHNS, SASEGT. This CDR3 contains 11 residues. The CDR3 DNA follows: TGTGCCAGCAGTGACCCCCTTGGCTACACCTTC. As protein: CASSDPLGYTF.

The sample holds a few counts of this clone. This rearrangement joins TRBV5-1 to TRBJ2-1, with TRBD2 matching 8 bases. The germline V gene encodes CDR1 SGHRS and CDR2 YFSETQ. V shed 7 bases, J shed 7 bases, and the junction held 7 bases outside the gene matches. The CDR3 is 13 amino acids. CDR3: CASGPGTRNEQFF. The CDR3 region has the DNA TGCGCCAGCGGACCCGGGACTAGGAATGAGCAGTTCTTC.

This chain links TRBV6-6 with TRBJ2-5; the D is unclear. The CDR3 has 13 amino acids. V lost 2 bases to trimming and J lost 1 base, with 5 bases between them. Per the germline V gene, CDR1 is MNHNY and CDR2 is SVGAGI (reference sequence). The CDR3 nucleotides are TGTGCCAGCAGTTACGGCAGCCAAGAGACCCAGTACTTC. It yields the protein CASSYGSQETQYF.

In this sample, this clone turned up many times. This chain uses TRBV7-9 with TRBJ2-7; D gene unclear. CDR3 length equals 13 residues. The V end lost 5 bases, the J end lost 2 bases, and 10 bases lay between the germline ends. CDR1 is SEHNR and CDR2 is FQNEAQ in the germline V gene (reference sequence). The CDR3 sequence is CASSLPGAYEQYF. The CDR3 bases are TGTGCCAGCAGCCTCCCCGGAGCCTACGAGCAGTACTTC.

The chain employs TRBV5-8 and TRBJ2-7; no definite D call. The V end lost 2 bases, the J end lost 6 bases, and 15 bases lay between the germline ends. Per germline, CDR1 SGHTS and CDR2 YDEGEE. The CDR3 extends over 14 amino acids. The CDR3 DNA is TGTGCCAGCAGCTTCCCCCCCCTTAGCCGCGAGCAGTACTTC. Amino acids: CASSFPPLSREQYF.

The V gene is TRBV19, the J gene TRBJ1-2; D might be TRBD1 (6 bases). The V gene's germline CDR1 is LNHDA and CDR2 SQIVND (reference sequence). There are 12 residues in the CDR3. Between the trimmed V and J ends, which lost 6 bases and 8 bases, there was a span of 13 bases. The CDR3 loop reads CASSPRGGGYTF. CDR3 nucleotide sequence: TGTGCCAGTAGCCCGAGGGGGGGAGGCTACACCTTC.

The rearrangement joins TRBV7-2 to TRBJ2-1; 16 bases fit TRBD2. CDR1 and CDR2 (germline): SGHTA, FQGNSA. The V segment lost 5 bases and the J segment 4 bases; nucleotides outside the gene matches: 2. The CDR3 is 16 amino acids. The chain's CDR3 is CASSGGLAGGYNEQFF. The CDR3 bases are TGTGCCAGCAGCGGGGGACTAGCGGGAGGGTACAATGAGCAGTTCTTC.

The table lists this clone with a few counts. This rearrangement joins TRBV11-3 to TRBJ2-7; TRBD2 matches at 10 bases. The CDR3 loop spans 15 amino acids. V dropped 5 bases and J dropped 4; count of bases not matched to a gene: 8. Looked up from germline, CDR1 is SGHNT and CDR2 is YENEEA. DNA of the CDR3: TGTGCCAGCAGCGCCCACGGAGCGGGAGGGTACGAGCAGTACTTC. This encodes CASSAHGAGGYEQYF.

The chain couples TRBV11-2 to TRBJ2-7; D unclear. Germline V gene data show CDR1 as SGHAT and CDR2 as FQNNGV. The ends were cut back, 4 bases at V and 4 bases at J, with 14 bases in the middle. The CDR3 runs 14 residues. The CDR3 sequence is CASSYDGTSYEQYF. As DNA, the CDR3 is TGTGCCAGCAGCTACGACGGAACCTCGTACGAGCAGTACTTC. The whole variable domain, filled in from reference TRBV11-2 and TRBJ2-7, reads EAGVAQSPRYKIIEKRQSVAFWCNPISGHATLYWYQQILGQGPKLLIQFQNNGVVDDSQLPKDRFSAERLKGVDSTLKIQPAKLEDSAVYLCASSYDGTSYEQYFGPGTRLTVT.

In its sample, this clone was seen a few times. Distinct nucleotide sequences in the sample also encode this CDR3. This chain connects TRBV19 to TRBJ2-2; the match to TRBD2 covers 12 bases. Germline CDR1 reads LNHDA; CDR2 reads SQIVND (reference sequence). The CDR3 covers 14 residues. Losses at the gene ends were 6 bases for V and 5 bases for J; bases not matched to a gene: 1. In DNA, the CDR3 is TGTGCCAGTAGCGGACTAGCGGGAACCGGGGAGCTGTTTTTT. This translates into CASSGLAGTGELFF. Drawing the rest from reference TRBV19 and TRBJ2-2, the complete variable domain is DGGITQSPKYLFRKEGQNVTLSCEQNLNHDAMYWYRQDPGQGLRLIYYSQIVNDFQKGDIAEGYSVSREKKESFPLTVTSAQKNPTAFYLCASSGLAGTGELFFGEGSRLTVL.

As DNA, the CDR3 is TGTGCCATCAGTGGTAGAGACATACAAGAGACCCAGTACTTC. This sequence encodes CAISGRDIQETQYF. The rearrangement uses TRBV10-3 and TRBJ2-5; D ambiguous. The CDR3 extends over 14 amino acids. From germline, CDR1 is ENHRY and CDR2 SYGVKD. V was pared by 4 bases and J by 2 bases, with 11 bases between.

V is TRBV2 and J is TRBJ1-5; D gene unclear. V lost 5 bases to trimming and J lost 1 base, with 9 bases between them. CDR1 is SNHLY, CDR2 FYNNEI, per germline. This CDR3 is built from 14 residues. This CDR3 reads CASSKDRSNQPQHF. In DNA, the CDR3 is TGTGCCAGCAGTAAGGACCGGAGCAATCAGCCCCAGCATTTT.

The table lists this clone with a few counts. The chain couples TRBV27 to TRBJ1-1; perhaps TRBD1 as D (5 bases). Germline V lookup: CDR1 MNHEY, CDR2 SMNVEV (reference sequence). V lost 3 bases and J 3 bases, leaving 8 bases between the germline ends. This CDR3 is built from 13 residues. Here the CDR3 DNA reads TGTGCCAGCAGTTTGTCCAGGGACACTGAAGCTTTCTTT. Amino acid sequence: CASSLSRDTEAFF.

The chain recombines TRBV5-1 with TRBJ2-5, with no clear D. The CDR3 has 14 residues. Germline loops: CDR1 SGHRS, CDR2 YFSETQ. The V end lost 4 bases, the J end lost 5 bases, and 15 bases lay between the germline ends. The CDR3 region is CASSRLYVGETQYF. In DNA form, the CDR3 reads TGCGCCAGCAGCCGGCTTTATGTGGGGGAGACCCAGTACTTC.

Turning to this clone: Other DNA sequences from this sample encode an identical CDR3 as well. The chain combines TRBV7-9 with TRBJ1-1, with D perhaps matching TRBD1 (5 bases). Germline CDR1 is SEHNR and CDR2 is FQNEAQ (reference sequence). V was shortened by 5 bases and J by 0 bases, with 10 bases between the two germline ends. The CDR3 length is 14 residues. The DNA of the CDR3 is TGTGCCAGCAGCCCCGGGACTTTGAACACTGAAGCTTTCTTT. Its protein product is CASSPGTLNTEAFF.

The rearrangement uses TRBV19 and TRBJ2-3; D is possibly TRBD1 or TRBD2 (5 bases each). With 6 bases removed from V and 2 bases from J, the gap between germline ends came to 9 bases. Looked up from germline, CDR1 is LNHDA and CDR2 is SQIVND (reference sequence). This CDR3 contains 13 residues. The CDR3: CASRGPNTDTQYF. For the CDR3, the DNA is TGTGCCAGTAGGGGACCCAACACAGATACGCAGTATTTT.